Listed below are T cell receptor beta chains from one sample, sequenced in a study of T-cell reconstitution after alpha-beta-depleted transplantation in children. TCRdb independently ran MiXCR on the PCR reads; one entry per CDR3 protein. The sample yields about 27,000 distinct CDR3 sequences, roughly a sixth seen once. Source: PBMCs, mostly from graft donor cells, taken 60 days after TCRalphabeta/CD19-depleted stem cell transplant. The receptors were gathered from a male patient aged 2-15 years who had a stem cell transplant for acute lymphoblastic leukemia, so the T cells may come from the graft donor. The CDR3 runs from the conserved cysteine through the conserved F or W. The D gene is left open where the match is weak. Not all rows give a size; the values are once, few, many and, for expanded clones, a class.

d_call j_call v_call clone_size cdr3_nt cdr3_aa
TRBD1 TRBJ1-1 TRBV6-1 - TGTGCCAGCAGTGGAACTCGGACAGGGAAGATGAACACTGAAGCTTTCTTT CASSGTRTGKMNTEAFF
- TRBJ1-2 TRBV4-2 few TGTGCCAGCAGCCAAGATCAGACTAGAGCTAACTATGGCTACACCTTC CASSQDQTRANYGYTF
- TRBJ2-1 TRBV7-2 - TGTGCCAGCAGCTATAGGGATGAGCAGTTCTTC CASSYRDEQFF
- TRBJ2-2 TRBV6-2/TRBV6-3 many TGTGCCAGCAGTTACAATCCAGTCAGCGAGGCCGGGGAGCTGTTTTTT CASSYNPVSEAGELFF
TRBD1 TRBJ2-7 TRBV5-5 many TGTGCCAGCAGCTTGGGGACAGGGTATTCACACGAGCAGTACTTC CASSLGTGYSHEQYF
TRBD2 TRBJ2-2 TRBV9 many TGTGCCAGCAGCGTAGTGTCTAGCGGGGGCGGGGAGCTGTTTTTT CASSVVSSGGGELFF
TRBD1 TRBJ2-5 TRBV20-1 - TGCTGTGCGAGGGTAGTCCCGGGACAGGGTTTGTTGGAGACCCAGTACTTC CCARVVPGQGLLETQYF
- TRBJ1-1 TRBV7-8 - TGTGCCAGCAGTGCTACAGGGAACACTGAAGCTTTCTTT CASSATGNTEAFF
TRBD1 TRBJ1-2 TRBV7-8 few TGTGCCAGCAGCTCCCGGGACAGGGGTTCCTATGGCTACACCTTC CASSSRDRGSYGYTF
- TRBJ1-1 TRBV10-3 - TGTGCCATCAGCCTCGGAATGAACACTGAAGCTTTCTTT CAISLGMNTEAFF
- TRBJ1-1 TRBV2 medium-sized TGTGCCAGCAGGATTTTTGGATCCACTGAAGCTTTCTTT CASRIFGSTEAFF
TRBD1 TRBJ2-5 TRBV5-6 few TGTGCCAGCAGCTTACAGGGGTCCCAAGAGACCCAGTACTTC CASSLQGSQETQYF
TRBD2 TRBJ2-3 TRBV9 few TGTGCCAGCAGCGAGGGGCGGGGGGGCCCAGATACGCAGTATTTT CASSEGRGGPDTQYF
TRBD1 TRBJ2-3 TRBV7-6 many TGTGCCAGCAGCGCCCGGGACAGGGGGTCAGATACGCAGTATTTT CASSARDRGSDTQYF
- TRBJ2-3 TRBV4-3 many TGCGCCAGCAGCCAAGTCGGCAACACAGATACGCAGTATTTT CASSQVGNTDTQYF
TRBD2 TRBJ2-1 TRBV7-9 - TGTGCCAGCAGCCCCCTGGGCGGGAGCTCCTACAATGAGCAGTTCTTC CASSPLGGSSYNEQFF
- TRBJ1-4 TRBV4-3 few TGCGCCAGCAGCCTGTACAGGGTCCCCGATGAAAAACTGTTTTTT CASSLYRVPDEKLFF
TRBD2 TRBJ2-1 TRBV4-3 many TGCGCCAGCAGTAGGAGGCGGGAGGGCCTCAATGAGCAGTTCTTC CASSRRREGLNEQFF
- TRBJ2-1 TRBV6-5 - TGTGCCAGCAGTTACAGGCTCTCGGGGAGCTCCTACAATGAGCAGTTCTTC CASSYRLSGSSYNEQFF
TRBD2 TRBJ2-7 TRBV5-1 once TGCGCCATGAGCTCCAGGACTAGCGGGCTTCCCGCGGAGCCCTACGAGCAGTACTTC CAMSSRTSGLPAEPYEQYF
TRBD1 TRBJ1-1 TRBV6-5 many TGTGCCAGCAGGCATGTTTACGGGACAGGGGACACTGAAGCTTTCTTT CASRHVYGTGDTEAFF
TRBD1 TRBJ2-1 TRBV2 many TGTGCCAGCAGGTTGACAGGGGATGTTGAGCAGTTCTTC CASRLTGDVEQFF